This T cell receptor (beta chain) is from a study of cytomegalovirus exposure and HLA in healthy donors. Primers for the PCR totalled 60 Vbeta and 13 Jbeta. Sequencing was performed with immunoSEQ multiplex PCR; in TCRdb, only in-frame clones are kept and a portion is missing. The sample carries 90,000 to 150,000 clones, 81% recorded once. Trimming took 0 bases from V and 1 from J, leaving 10 bases between them. The germline V gene encodes CDR1 KGHSH and CDR2 LQKENI. This CDR3 region has 16 residues. The chain recombines TRBV18 with TRBJ1-3; D perhaps matches TRBD1 (5 bases). The specimen was PBMCs. The clonotype was recovered from a woman aged 40 to 50 in good health and CMV-seronegative. The DNA for the CDR3 is TGTGCCAGCTCACCACCACAGGCCGGGTCTGGAAACACCATATATTTT. This gives the protein CASSPPQAGSGNTIYF.